The 16 T cell receptor beta chains below were found in one sample sequenced in a study of T cell responses to AZD1222 COVID-19 vaccine. Profiling relied on immunoSEQ multiplex PCR, and the TCRdb table lists in-frame clones only, not all of them. The repertoire includes approximately 70,000 clones, 80% to 90% of them detected once, and about 2.4% sits in the top ten. Sample: peripheral blood, taken on day 0 of AZD1222 vaccination. The receptors were gathered from an adult in good health.

This chain connects TRBV3-1 (or the pseudogene TRBV3-2) to TRBJ1-2; TRBD1 matches at 8 bases. V shed 4 bases and J 12 bases; nucleotides not matched to a gene: 10. The CDR3 has 13 amino acids. In germline, CDR1 is LGHDT, CDR2 YNNKEL (reference sequence). In DNA form, the CDR3 reads TGTGCCAGCAGCCTGACTGACAGGGGAGGACACACCTTC. The encoded protein is CASSLTDRGGHTF.

The J gene is TRBJ1-4, the V gene TRBV19; unclear D gene. The CDR3 is 12 amino acids. The germline V and J ends were trimmed by 3 bases and 8 bases, with 7 bases remaining between them. Per the germline V gene, CDR1 is LNHDA and CDR2 is SQIVND (reference sequence). The CDR3 reads CASSIHDEKLFF. In nucleotides, the CDR3 is TGTGCCAGTAGTATTCATGACGAAAAACTGTTTTTT.

This clone was recorded once. This sequence joins TRBV5-1 and TRBJ2-1; no firm D call. Trimming took 8 bases from V and 8 from J, leaving 17 bases between them. Germline CDR1 is SGHRS and CDR2 is YFSETQ. The CDR3 has 13 residues. The CDR3 loop reads CARSPLEAHEQFF. DNA of the CDR3: TGCGCCAGGTCCCCTCTGGAAGCTCATGAGCAGTTCTTC.

Turning to this clone: Other DNA sequences in the same sample also yield this CDR3. The CDR3 spells CASSPGQIYEQYF. The CDR3 nucleotides read TGTGCCAGCAGCCCGGGACAAATCTACGAGCAGTACTTC. The chain couples TRBV7-2 to TRBJ2-7, with a tentative D call TRBD1 (6 bases). The V gene lost 5 bases and the J gene lost 3 bases, with 11 bases spanning the gap. Germline assignment: CDR1 SGHTA and CDR2 FQGNSA. The CDR3 is 13 amino acids. The full variable domain, completed using reference TRBV7-2 and TRBJ2-7, is GAGVSQSPSNKVTEKGKDVELRCDPISGHTALYWYRQSLGQGLEFLIYFQGNSAPDKSGLPSDRFSAERTGGSVSTLTIQRTQQEDSAVYLCASSPGQIYEQYFGPGTRLTVT.

This clone turned up a few times. The chain combines TRBV11-2 with TRBJ2-7; D possibly corresponds to TRBD2 (5 bases). Germline V lookup: CDR1 SGHAT, CDR2 FQNNGV. This CDR3 comprises 14 residues. Trimming removed 1 base at V and 4 bases at J, with 11 bases between. DNA for the CDR3: TGTGCCAGCAGCTTAGCTGAATCGGGGTACGAGCAGTACTTC. This translates into CASSLAESGYEQYF. Based on the CDR3 plus reference TRBV11-2 and TRBJ2-7, the full variable domain is EAGVAQSPRYKIIEKRQSVAFWCNPISGHATLYWYQQILGQGPKLLIQFQNNGVVDDSQLPKDRFSAERLKGVDSTLKIQPAKLEDSAVYLCASSLAESGYEQYFGPGTRLTVT.

This rearrangement joins TRBV28 to TRBJ1-1, with unresolved D. CDR3 length: 14 amino acids. In germline, CDR1 is MDHEN, CDR2 SYDVKM. The V end was cut by 7 bases, the J end by 6 bases, with 18 bases between. The CDR3 spells CASTRVHGTAEAFF. The CDR3 DNA follows: TGTGCCAGCACCCGAGTTCATGGTACCGCTGAAGCTTTCTTT.

The genes are TRBV11-2 and TRBJ2-3; 8 nucleotides line up with TRBD1. The CDR3 has 15 amino acids. Trimming cost V 6 bases and J 4 bases; bases outside gene matches: 9. The germline V gene encodes CDR1 SGHAT and CDR2 FQNNGV. CDR3 in amino acids: CASRPTGGQADTQYF. The CDR3, as DNA: TGTGCCAGCAGACCTACAGGGGGTCAGGCAGATACGCAGTATTTT.

This chain uses TRBV28 with TRBJ1-2, with TRBD1 matching 11 bases. Germline-derived CDR1 and CDR2 are MDHEN and SYDVKM. With V trimmed by 6 bases and J by 8 bases, 14 bases remained unmatched. The CDR3 totals 16 residues. CDR3 sequence reads: CASSPPEGQGARGYTF. CDR3 DNA sequence: TGTGCCAGCAGCCCTCCCGAAGGACAGGGGGCCAGGGGCTACACCTTC.

J is TRBJ1-5 and V is TRBV15; D not certain. The CDR3 sequence is 18 residues long. The ends were cut back, 1 base at V and 0 bases at J, with 16 bases in the middle. The germline gives CDR1 LNHNV, CDR2 YYDKDF (reference sequence). As DNA, the CDR3 is TGTGCCACCAGCAGAGGTTTGGGAAGCTCGGTTAGCAATCAGCCCCAGCATTTT. This encodes CATSRGLGSSVSNQPQHF. The full variable domain, its missing parts supplied by reference TRBV15 and TRBJ1-5, is DAMVIQNPRYQVTQFGKPVTLSCSQTLNHNVMYWYQQKSSQAPKLLFHYYDKDFNNEADTPDNFQSRRPNTSFCFLDIRSPGLGDTAMYLCATSRGLGSSVSNQPQHFGDGTRLSIL.

The rearrangement links TRBV19 to TRBJ1-5, with D unresolved. V was trimmed by 8 bases and J by 6 bases, leaving 11 bases between them. The CDR3 length is 12 residues. CDR1 is LNHDA, CDR2 SQIVND, per germline (reference sequence). The CDR3 DNA is TGTGCCAGTCGGTTCGTTGGTCAGCCCCAGCATTTT. Its translation is CASRFVGQPQHF.

This chain links TRBV2 with TRBJ2-7, with D perhaps TRBD1 (5 bases). CDR3 size: 13 residues. Germline V CDR1 and CDR2: SNHLY, FYNNEI. The V and J ends lost 7 bases and 4 bases respectively, with 14 bases between them. The CDR3 DNA follows: TGTGCCAGCACTCCGACAGCCGAATACGAGCAGTACTTC. Amino acids: CASTPTAEYEQYF.

J is TRBJ2-2 and V is TRBV3-1 (or the pseudogene TRBV3-2); no firm D call. The length of the CDR3 is 14 residues. Germline CDR1 LGHDT, CDR2 YNNKEL (reference sequence). Trimming stripped 0 bases from V and 5 bases from J, with 7 bases between. CDR3 amino acids: CASSQEGRTGELFF. As DNA, the CDR3 is TGTGCCAGCAGCCAAGAAGGAAGGACCGGGGAGCTGTTTTTT.

J is TRBJ1-2 and V is TRBV27, with D possibly being TRBD1 (5 bases). V was shortened by 0 bases and J by 4 bases, with 9 bases between the two germline ends. Germline CDR1 is MNHEY and CDR2 is SMNVEV (reference sequence). This CDR3 spans 14 amino acids. The CDR3 coding sequence is TGTGCCAGCAGTTTATCGTTAGGGGTCTATGGCTACACCTTC. Translating it yields CASSLSLGVYGYTF.

The count of this clone is one. V and J are TRBV28 and TRBJ2-7; 12 nucleotides match TRBD2. The CDR3 runs 15 residues. Germline V gives CDR1 MDHEN, CDR2 SYDVKM. V lost 5 bases, J lost 5 bases, and 7 bases stayed unmatched. CDR3 sequence reads: CASSDSSGRANEQYF. Written as DNA, the CDR3 is TGTGCCAGCAGTGACTCTAGCGGGAGGGCCAACGAGCAGTACTTC.

The V and J genes are TRBV19 and TRBJ2-2; TRBD1 might be the D (5 bases). Germline values: CDR1 LNHDA, CDR2 SQIVND (reference sequence). This CDR3 is built from 15 residues. Trimming cost V 5 bases and J 4 bases, with 14 bases left between them. CDR3 sequence: CASSGFRVTTGELFF. The CDR3 DNA follows: TGTGCCAGTAGTGGGTTCAGGGTCACCACCGGGGAGCTGTTTTTT.

The chain combines TRBV7-7 with TRBJ2-5, with D possibly matching TRBD2 (5 bases). The germline CDR1 and CDR2 sequences are SSHAT and FNYEAQ (reference sequence). This CDR3 spans 15 amino acids. The germline V and J ends were trimmed by 1 base and 2 bases, with 11 bases remaining between them. The DNA for the CDR3 is TGTGCCAGCAGCTTAGGCGGGCTTTCTCAAGAGACCCAGTACTTC. This encodes CASSLGGLSQETQYF.